These 7 T cell receptor beta chains came from one sample sequenced in a study of CD8+CD57+ T cells in acquired aplastic anemia. Genomic DNA provided the template from which TCR beta VDJ and CDR3 profiles were obtained. TCRdb reprocessed the reads with MiXCR, giving one entry per CDR3 protein. The top ten clones hold 1.1% of a sample with 200,000 to 250,000 distinct CDR3 sequences, 34% of them seen once. Specimen: sorted CD4+, CD8+, or CD8+CD57+ T cells (not recorded which) from PBMCs. Receptors were obtained from a human donor in good health, serving as a control.

Of note for this clonotype: Given a much more abundant clone one base away, this may be a read error. The chain is built from TRBV2 and TRBJ1-1; D unresolved. The germline V and J ends were trimmed by 5 bases and 4 bases, with 11 bases remaining between them. Germline V gene sequence: CDR1 SNHLY, CDR2 FYNNEI. The CDR3 is 13 residues long. The CDR3 DNA follows: TGTGCCAGCAGTAGGACTGGGAGCACTGAAGCTTTCTTT. It specifies CASSRTGSTEAFF. Together with reference TRBV2 and TRBJ1-1, the CDR3 gives the full variable domain: EPEVTQTPSHQVTQMGQEVILRCVPISNHLYFYWYRQILGQKVEFLVSFYNNEISEKSEIFDDQFSVERPDGSNFTLKIRSTKLEDSAMYFCASSRTGSTEAFFGQGTRLTVV.

The chain recombines TRBV6-2 or TRBV6-3 with TRBJ1-1, with TRBD1 matching over 8 bases. J lost 0 bases, V lost 2 bases, and 11 bases had no gene match. The CDR3 covers 18 residues. Germline-derived CDR1 and CDR2 are MNHEY and SVGEGT. In DNA, the CDR3 is TGTGCCAGCAGTTACGACCCGACAGGGGAATTCCTGAACACTGAAGCTTTCTTT. Residues: CASSYDPTGEFLNTEAFF.

In this sample, this clonotype turned up many times. CDR3 amino acids: CASSKDRPVGEQYF. The CDR3 region has the DNA TGCGCCAGCAGCAAGGACAGGCCAGTGGGAGAGCAGTACTTC. The chain uses TRBV5-1 and TRBJ2-7; TRBD1 aligns across 7 bases. CDR1 is SGHRS and CDR2 is YFSETQ in the germline V gene. V lost 4 bases, J lost 7 bases, and 11 bases stayed unmatched. CDR3 size: 14 residues.

This clonotype was observed many times. The chain combines TRBV4-1 with TRBJ2-3; no clear D. Germline V gene lookup returns CDR1 MGHRA and CDR2 YSYEKL. Trimming shortened V by 0 bases and J by 7 bases, and 8 bases separated the two germline ends. There are 13 residues in the CDR3. The CDR3 region has the DNA TGCGCCAGCAGCCAAGAGCAAAGGTATACGCAGTATTTT. Encoded protein: CASSQEQRYTQYF.

This clonotype occurred many times. This sequence joins TRBV2 and TRBJ1-2; D gene unclear. Trimming took off 3 bases at V and 4 bases at J, with 9 bases between the two ends. Germline V gene data show CDR1 as SNHLY and CDR2 as FYNNEI. The CDR3 runs 13 residues. The CDR3 DNA reads TGTGCCAGCAGTGAGGTAGAAGTCTATGGCTACACCTTC. Translated: CASSEVEVYGYTF.

This chain links TRBV20-1 with TRBJ1-2, with a tentative D call TRBD1 (5 bases). The CDR3 has 12 residues. Per germline, CDR1 DFQATT and CDR2 SNEGSKA (reference sequence). Trimming left V 2 bases short and J 5 bases short, with 9 bases between. CDR3 DNA: TGCAGTGCTAGACAGGGAGGGTATGGCTACACCTTC. Its protein is CSARQGGYGYTF.

This clonotype was picked up many times. The chain is built from TRBV10-1 and TRBJ2-1; TRBD2 agrees at 7 bases. CDR1 and CDR2 (germline): WNHNN, SYGVQD (reference sequence). With 3 bases clipped from V and 6 bases from J, the junction kept 11 bases outside the gene matches. This CDR3 comprises 16 residues. CDR3 residues: CASSDRAGVRFNEQFF. The CDR3 DNA follows: TGCGCCAGCAGTGACCGGGCGGGAGTCCGTTTCAATGAGCAGTTCTTC.